The source of this T cell receptor beta chain is a study of cytomegalovirus exposure and HLA in healthy donors. Points from the study as a whole: One later analysis reportedly identified an Asian-associated ancestry cluster that showed fewer N-insertions than the approximately 700-donor mean. The study recorded 150 to 200 TCR beta chains that were cytomegalovirus-associated. While the bulk of TCR sequences proved rare, some public TCRs turned up in many donors.

Vbeta (60) and Jbeta (13) primers were used in the PCR. Profiling relied on immunoSEQ multiplex PCR, and the TCRdb table lists in-frame clones only, not all of them. This table has about 250,000 clones, roughly 78% appearing once. As to this clone: The antigen is not known.

The material sequenced was PBMCs. The TCR originated in a boy aged 10-17 years in good health and CMV-seronegative.

The CDR3 region is CASSRRERYNEQFF. In DNA, the CDR3 is TGTGCCAGCAGTCGCCGGGAGAGGTACAATGAGCAGTTCTTC. The V gene is TRBV25-1, the J gene TRBJ2-1; perhaps TRBD2 as D (6 bases). V was shortened by 5 bases and J by 4 bases, with 12 bases between the two germline ends. CDR3 length equals 14 residues. Germline-derived CDR1 and CDR2 are MGHDK and SYGVNS.